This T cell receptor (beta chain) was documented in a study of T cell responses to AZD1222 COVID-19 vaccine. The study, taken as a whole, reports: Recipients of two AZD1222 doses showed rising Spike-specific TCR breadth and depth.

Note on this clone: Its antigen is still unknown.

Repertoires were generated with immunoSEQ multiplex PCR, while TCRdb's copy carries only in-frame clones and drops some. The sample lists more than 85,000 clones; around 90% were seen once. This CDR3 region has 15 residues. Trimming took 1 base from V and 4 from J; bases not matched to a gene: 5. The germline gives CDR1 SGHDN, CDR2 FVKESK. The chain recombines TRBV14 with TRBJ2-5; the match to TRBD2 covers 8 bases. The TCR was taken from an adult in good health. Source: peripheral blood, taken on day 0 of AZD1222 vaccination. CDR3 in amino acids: CASSQVLAGSETQYF. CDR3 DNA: TGTGCCAGCAGCCAAGTCTTAGCGGGGTCAGAGACCCAGTACTTC.